This T cell receptor (beta chain) stems from a study of tumor and adjacent non-tumor tissue in lung cancer. Study information: Stage I to III disease affected over nine men and 5 women aged roughly 31 to 76.

RNA was extracted from bulk tissue without any cell sorting. More than 3 cm separated this lung sample from the edge of the tumor. CDR1 SQVTM and CDR2 ANQGSEA come from the germline V gene. Trimming removed 4 bases from V and 5 bases from J; junction bases left unmatched: 5. The CDR3 sequence is 13 residues long. A modified ARM-PCR protocol with three rounds of nested PCR amplified TCRbeta. One entry per CDR3 protein results from TCRdb running MiXCR on the multiplex PCR reads. The data hold some 73,000 distinct CDR3 sequences, with roughly 80% observed a single time. This clonotype was counted ten times or more. Its target is not known. General study findings and limits: Normal lung showed higher cumulative top 100 clone frequency than tumor. Tumor TCR diversity, when higher, was linked to shorter survival.

V and J are TRBV29-1 and TRBJ1-1; 9 bases are a match to TRBD1. The source of this sequence is a man aged 55 to 70 with non-small cell lung cancer. Sequencing was done on a sample of distant non-tumor lung tissue. Here the CDR3 DNA reads TGCAGCGTTGCTGACAGGGGGTTAACTGAAGCTTTCTTT. Translation gives CSVADRGLTEAFF. Filled out from reference TRBV29-1 and TRBJ1-1, the complete variable domain reads SAVISQKPSRDICQRGTSLTIQCQVDSQVTMMFWYRQQPGQSLTLIATANQGSEATYESGFVIDKFPISRPNLTFSTLTVSNMSPEDSSIYLCSVADRGLTEAFFGQGTRLTVV.